The 10 T cell receptor beta chains in this list originate from one sample, sequenced in a study of cytomegalovirus exposure and HLA in healthy donors. 60 Vbeta and 13 Jbeta primers were used in PCR. Clones were sequenced by immunoSEQ multiplex PCR, and TCRdb holds only the in-frame ones, with some missing. The data show around 97,000 clones, around three quarters seen once. Sequencing used PBMCs. Receptors were obtained from a woman aged 18 to 35 in good health and CMV-seropositive.

The chain has TRBV25-1 and TRBJ2-3; the D is unclear. Trimming stripped 2 bases from V and 4 bases from J, with 10 bases between. Germline lookup yields CDR1 MGHDK and CDR2 SYGVNS. CDR3 length: 14 amino acids. The CDR3 spells CASSEIDRADTQYF. The DNA for the CDR3 is TGTGCCAGCAGTGAAATCGATAGAGCAGATACGCAGTATTTT.

The V call is TRBV28, the J call TRBJ2-7, with D possibly being TRBD1 (6 bases). The length of the CDR3 is 15 residues. Deletions cut 5 bases from V and 4 bases from J, with 18 bases between. CDR1 and CDR2 from the germline V gene are MDHEN and SYDVKM. The CDR3 is CASSLTGKVRYEQYF. CDR3 nucleotides: TGTGCCAGCAGTCTCACAGGGAAAGTAAGGTACGAGCAGTACTTC.

The J gene is TRBJ2-5, the V gene TRBV7-3, with D unresolved. The CDR3 is made up of 13 amino acids. V lost 1 base, J lost 3 bases, and 6 bases lay in between. Per germline, CDR1 SGHTA and CDR2 FQGTGA. The CDR3 sequence: CASSLITEETQYF. CDR3 bases: TGTGCCAGCAGCTTAATTACAGAAGAGACCCAGTACTTC.

The chain couples TRBV7-7 to TRBJ2-1, with 12 bases lining up with TRBD2. This CDR3 is built from 16 residues. Germline loops: CDR1 SSHAT, CDR2 FNYEAQ (reference sequence). V shed 1 base and J 8 bases; nucleotides not matched to a gene: 6. CDR3 nucleotide sequence: TGTGCCAGCAGCTTAGGAACTAGCGGGGGGACCTATGAGCAGTTCTTC. This translates into CASSLGTSGGTYEQFF.

This rearrangement joins TRBV4-1 to TRBJ1-4; 7 nucleotides match TRBD1. CDR1 is MGHRA and CDR2 is YSYEKL in the germline V gene. V lost 1 base, J lost 8 bases, and 7 bases stayed unmatched. This CDR3 region has 15 residues. CDR3 bases: TGCGCCAGCAGCCAAGCTCAGGGGGGAAAAGAAAAACTGTTTTTT. This sequence encodes CASSQAQGGKEKLFF.

J is TRBJ2-3 and V is TRBV19; 10 bases agree with TRBD2. The CDR3 has 15 amino acids. With 5 bases clipped from V and 5 bases from J, the junction kept 7 bases outside the gene matches. Germline V lookup: CDR1 LNHDA, CDR2 SQIVND (reference sequence). CDR3 sequence reads: CASSDSGRALDTQYF. CDR3 bases: TGTGCCAGTAGTGACAGCGGGAGGGCCTTAGATACGCAGTATTTT.

This chain joins TRBV28 and TRBJ2-3; 10 bases fit TRBD2. The V gene end was trimmed by 8 bases and the J gene end by 0 bases; junction bases not matched to a gene: 5. CDR3 size: 15 residues. Germline lookup yields CDR1 MDHEN and CDR2 SYDVKM. CDR3 sequence (DNA): TGTGCCAGCCATACTAGCGGGGTGAGCACAGATACGCAGTATTTT. It yields the protein CASHTSGVSTDTQYF.

This chain links TRBV18 with TRBJ2-3; unclear D gene. The CDR3 consists of 16 residues. Germline V gives CDR1 KGHSH, CDR2 LQKENI. V lost 3 bases and J lost 0, with 13 bases in between. This CDR3 reads CASSPLYDGSTDTQYF. The CDR3 DNA is TGTGCCAGCTCACCCTTATATGACGGGAGCACAGATACGCAGTATTTT.

This chain connects TRBV2 to TRBJ2-2; D not certain. V dropped 8 bases and J dropped 1 base, with 14 bases sitting between them. Germline V gene data show CDR1 as SNHLY and CDR2 as FYNNEI. CDR3 length equals 15 residues. The CDR3, as DNA: TGTGCCAGCTTTGGTTCAGGATTGAACACCGGGGAGCTGTTTTTT. Residues: CASFGSGLNTGELFF.

V usage is TRBV11-2 and J usage is TRBJ2-1; TRBD2 aligns across 13 bases. The V gene's germline CDR1 is SGHAT and CDR2 FQNNGV. The CDR3 sequence is 16 residues long. Trimming cost V 5 bases and J 4 bases; bases outside gene matches: 5. CDR3 residues: CASSRLAGGDYNEQFF. CDR3 sequence (DNA): TGTGCCAGCAGCAGACTAGCGGGAGGCGATTACAATGAGCAGTTCTTC. Using reference TRBV11-2 and TRBJ2-1 for the parts outside the CDR3, the full variable domain is EAGVAQSPRYKIIEKRQSVAFWCNPISGHATLYWYQQILGQGPKLLIQFQNNGVVDDSQLPKDRFSAERLKGVDSTLKIQPAKLEDSAVYLCASSRLAGGDYNEQFFGPGTRLTVL.